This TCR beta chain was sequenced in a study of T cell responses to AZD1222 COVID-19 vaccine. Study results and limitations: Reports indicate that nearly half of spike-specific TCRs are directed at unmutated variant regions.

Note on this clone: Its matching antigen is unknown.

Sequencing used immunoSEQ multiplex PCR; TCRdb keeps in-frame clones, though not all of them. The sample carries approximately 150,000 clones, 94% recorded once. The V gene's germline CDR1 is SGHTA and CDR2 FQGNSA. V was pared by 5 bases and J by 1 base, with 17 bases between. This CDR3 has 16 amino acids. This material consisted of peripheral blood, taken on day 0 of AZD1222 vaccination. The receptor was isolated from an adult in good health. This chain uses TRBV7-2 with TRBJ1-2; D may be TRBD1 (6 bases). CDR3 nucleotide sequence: TGTGCCAGCAGCCCTATTGGACAGCTAAGTAACTATGGCTACACCTTC. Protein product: CASSPIGQLSNYGYTF.